The rows below give T cell receptor beta chains drawn from one sample of a study of blood T cell repertoires in COVID-19. Profiling relied on immunoSEQ multiplex PCR, and the TCRdb table lists in-frame clones only, not all of them. Here the sample spans about 140,000 clones, approximately 83% being singletons. Specimen: peripheral blood. Receptors originate from a human donor in a cohort sampled during active COVID-19. CDR3s include the opening cysteine and the closing phenylalanine or tryptophan. A D gene is named only where the DNA matches it firmly. Where a row states a size, it is once, few, many or the class of an expanded clone; other rows omit it.

abundance,v_gene,d_gene,j_gene,CDR3aa,CDR3nt
-,TRBV3-1/TRBV3-2,-,TRBJ1-2,CASSPGDYGYTF,TGTGCCAGCAGCCCCGGGGACTATGGCTACACCTTC
-,TRBV24-1,-,TRBJ2-6,CATSDRQAPGLSGANVLTF,TGTGCCACCAGTGATCGGCAGGCCCCCGGCCTCTCTGGGGCCAACGTCCTGACTTTC
-,TRBV9,-,TRBJ2-3,CASSVELDLKTDTQYF,TGTGCCAGCAGCGTAGAACTAGATTTAAAGACAGATACGCAGTATTTT
-,TRBV29-1,-,TRBJ1-5,CSAIDSPGGNQPQHF,TGCAGCGCTATTGATTCCCCGGGGGGAAATCAGCCCCAGCATTTT
-,TRBV12-3/TRBV12-4,-,TRBJ2-7,CASSSGNEQYF,TGTGCCAGCAGCTCAGGGAACGAGCAGTACTTC
-,TRBV5-1,TRBD2,TRBJ2-5,CASSLGLAVGQYF,TGCGCCAGCAGCTTGGGGCTAGCGGTCGGCCAGTACTTC
-,TRBV10-3,TRBD1,TRBJ2-7,CAISEPRLTGGSYEQYF,TGTGCCATCAGTGAGCCCCGCCTTACAGGGGGATCCTACGAGCAGTACTTC
-,TRBV18,-,TRBJ1-1,CASSPRGGDTEAFF,TGTGCCAGCTCACCACGGGGAGGGGACACTGAAGCTTTCTTT
-,TRBV6-4,-,TRBJ1-2,CASSDSAGGYTF,TGTGCCAGCAGTGACTCAGCAGGGGGCTACACCTTC
-,TRBV4-1,-,TRBJ1-4,CASSRGLSPRTNEKLFF,TGCGCCAGCAGCCGGGGGCTGAGCCCCCGGACTAATGAAAAACTGTTTTTT
once,TRBV11-2,-,TRBJ2-1,CASSLVPTGNPGEQFF,TGTGCCAGCAGCTTAGTCCCTACCGGGAACCCGGGTGAGCAGTTCTTC
few,TRBV14,-,TRBJ1-2,CASSRGTDYGYTF,TGTGCCAGCAGCCGAGGGACTGACTATGGCTACACCTTC
-,TRBV3-1/TRBV3-2,TRBD1,TRBJ1-5,CASSQTGGGQPQHF,TGTGCCAGCAGCCAGACAGGGGGCGGTCAGCCCCAGCATTTT
few,TRBV19,-,TRBJ1-4,CASSADRKGGPNEKLFF,TGTGCCAGTAGTGCCGACAGGAAAGGAGGACCTAATGAAAAACTGTTTTTT
few,TRBV3-1/TRBV3-2,-,TRBJ1-1,CASSQTQGLYTEAFF,TGTGCCAGCAGCCAAACGCAGGGGCTATACACTGAAGCTTTCTTT
many,TRBV7-9,TRBD1,TRBJ1-6,CASSPKGQGEYSPLHF,TGTGCCAGCAGCCCTAAGGGACAGGGGGAGTACTCACCCCTCCACTTT
-,TRBV27,TRBD1,TRBJ1-4,CASSPRDRVNEKLFF,TGTGCCAGCAGTCCCCGGGACAGGGTAAATGAAAAACTGTTTTTT
-,TRBV3-1/TRBV3-2,-,TRBJ2-7,CASSPRPLAYEQYF,TGTGCCAGCAGCCCCCGACCTCTAGCCTACGAGCAGTACTTC
-,TRBV19,TRBD2,TRBJ2-3,CASSSGTSGVTDTQYF,TGTGCCAGTAGTTCCGGGACTAGCGGGGTGACGGATACGCAGTATTTT
-,TRBV5-4,-,TRBJ1-1,CASSLGLLNTEAFF,TGTGCCAGCAGTTTGGGACTGCTAAACACTGAAGCTTTCTTT
few,TRBV6-1,TRBD1,TRBJ1-4,CASSETQDRVRGRREKLFF,TGTGCCAGCAGTGAGACACAGGACAGGGTTAGGGGTCGACGGGAAAAACTGTTTTTT
-,TRBV7-2,-,TRBJ1-3,CASSSRTAVSGNTIYF,TGTGCCAGCAGCTCCCGGACAGCGGTTTCTGGAAACACCATATATTTT
-,TRBV10-3,TRBD1,TRBJ1-3,CAISDPDRGSGNTIYF,TGTGCCATCAGTGATCCTGACAGGGGCTCTGGAAACACCATATATTTT
-,TRBV6-4,-,TRBJ1-2,CASSLAANYGYTF,TGTGCCAGCAGTCTTGCGGCAAACTATGGCTACACCTTC
-,TRBV5-1,-,TRBJ1-2,CASSFHIDYGYTF,TGCGCCAGCAGCTTCCACATCGACTATGGCTACACCTTC
-,TRBV6-2/TRBV6-3,-,TRBJ1-3,CASSYSILQSYSGNTIYF,TGTGCCAGCAGTTACTCGATTTTGCAGTCTTACTCTGGAAACACCATATATTTT
-,TRBV5-1,TRBD2,TRBJ2-2,CASSIGTSGGWGTGELFF,TGCGCCAGCAGCATCGGGACTAGCGGGGGCTGGGGTACCGGGGAGCTGTTTTTT
-,TRBV5-4,TRBD1,TRBJ2-1,CASSSGTGKGYYNEQFF,TGTGCCAGCAGCTCCGGGACAGGGAAGGGATACTACAATGAGCAGTTCTTC
few,TRBV11-2,-,TRBJ2-2,CASSFESGELFF,TGTGCCAGCAGCTTCGAGTCCGGGGAGCTGTTTTTT
few,TRBV6-6,-,TRBJ2-3,CASSRGIAQYF,TGTGCCAGCAGCAGAGGGATTGCGCAGTATTTT
-,TRBV28,TRBD2,TRBJ2-1,CASSGTSSYNEQFF,TGTGCCAGCAGTGGGACTAGCTCCTACAATGAGCAGTTCTTC
-,TRBV6-1,TRBD2,TRBJ2-3,CASSGLPAGGPDTQYF,TGTGCCAGCAGTGGTCTCCCAGCGGGGGGGCCCGATACGCAGTATTTT
-,TRBV6-1,-,TRBJ2-5,CASSESTTGYQETQYF,TGTGCCAGCAGTGAATCCACAACAGGGTACCAAGAGACCCAGTACTTC
-,TRBV18,-,TRBJ1-3,CASSAGRSSGNTIYF,TGTGCCAGCTCCGCGGGACGTAGCTCTGGAAACACCATATATTTT
-,TRBV12-3/TRBV12-4,-,TRBJ2-7,CASSPETYEQYF,TGTGCCAGCAGCCCCGAGACCTACGAGCAGTACTTC
-,TRBV5-1,-,TRBJ1-1,CASSLSNTEAFF,TGCGCCAGCAGTCTATCAAACACTGAAGCTTTCTTT
few,TRBV19,TRBD1,TRBJ1-4,CASSIPGTGALNEKLFF,TGTGCCAGTAGTATCCCAGGGACAGGCGCCCTAAATGAAAAACTGTTTTTT
-,TRBV18,-,TRBJ2-5,CASSPTPETQYF,TGTGCCAGCTCCCCCACTCCAGAGACCCAGTACTTC
-,TRBV4-2,TRBD2,TRBJ2-7,CASSQEASGGAYEQYF,TGTGCCAGCAGCCAAGAGGCTAGCGGGGGGGCCTACGAGCAGTACTTC
-,TRBV6-5,-,TRBJ1-2,CASSRPGVDGYTF,TGTGCCAGCAGTCGCCCAGGGGTCGATGGCTACACCTTC
-,TRBV7-2,-,TRBJ2-4,CASSLARDGNIQYF,TGTGCCAGCAGCTTAGCCAGGGATGGAAACATTCAGTACTTC
-,TRBV3-1/TRBV3-2,-,TRBJ2-6,CASSPAPGANVLTF,TGTGCCAGCAGCCCAGCGCCCGGGGCCAACGTCCTGACTTTC
-,TRBV28,-,TRBJ1-3,CASITGGTTGNTIYF,TGTGCCAGCATAACCGGGGGAACTACCGGAAACACCATATATTTT
-,TRBV5-1,TRBD1,TRBJ2-7,CASSSDRASYEQYF,TGCGCCAGCAGCTCGGACAGGGCCTCCTACGAGCAGTACTTC
-,TRBV20-1,-,TRBJ1-2,CSAAGIYGYTF,TGCAGTGCGGCTGGCATCTATGGCTACACCTTC